This T cell receptor (beta chain) came from a study of beta chain features in type 1 diabetes. Overall study: Age, gender and cell yields were alike across patients and healthy donors. Study results and limitations: Comparison showed that naive, central memory and Treg TCRB repertoires appeared more similar among patients than among healthy donors. cDNA-based reads could over-represent cells with high TCR expression. Type 1 diabetes patients showed a moderate but significant shortening of TCRB CDR3s in all four CD4+ subsets.

cDNA synthesis used the whole RNA isolate, giving expressed TCRB sequences. Assay used: immunoSEQ multiplex PCR; TCRdb lists only in-frame clones, some missing. The sample contains approximately 730,000 clones, around an eighth of which appear only once. This clone came up a few times. The antigen is unknown. J was trimmed by 2 bases and V by 0 bases; bases with no gene match: 1. CDR1 is LGHNA, CDR2 YNFKEQ, per germline. CDR3 length: 15 amino acids. A sort by CD45RO/CCR7/CD25/CD127/CD95/CD27 yielded CD4+ naive, central memory, regulatory and stem cell-like memory cells. This chain uses TRBV4-2 with TRBJ2-7; 10 nucleotides align to TRBD1. Material for sequencing was naive CD4+ T cells from blood. This clonotype was sampled from a man between 18 and 35 years old with type 1 diabetes. CDR3 amino acids: CASSQEGTGAYEQYF. The CDR3 region has the DNA TGTGCCAGCAGCCAAGAGGGGACAGGGGCCTACGAGCAGTACTTC.